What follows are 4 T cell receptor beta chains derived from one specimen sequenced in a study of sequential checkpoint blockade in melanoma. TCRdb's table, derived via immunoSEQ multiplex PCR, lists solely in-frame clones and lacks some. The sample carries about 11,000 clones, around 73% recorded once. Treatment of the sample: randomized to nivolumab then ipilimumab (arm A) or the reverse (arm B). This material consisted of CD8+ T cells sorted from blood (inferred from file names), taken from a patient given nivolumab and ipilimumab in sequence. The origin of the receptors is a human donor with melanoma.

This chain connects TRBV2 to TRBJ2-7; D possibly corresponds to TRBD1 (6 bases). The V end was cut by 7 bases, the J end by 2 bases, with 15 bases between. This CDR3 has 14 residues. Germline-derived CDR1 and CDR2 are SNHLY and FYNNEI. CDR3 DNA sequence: TGTGCCAGCACTGATGACAGGTCTGCCTACGAGCAGTACTTC. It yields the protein CASTDDRSAYEQYF. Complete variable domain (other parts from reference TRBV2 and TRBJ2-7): EPEVTQTPSHQVTQMGQEVILRCVPISNHLYFYWYRQILGQKVEFLVSFYNNEISEKSEIFDDQFSVERPDGSNFTLKIRSTKLEDSAMYFCASTDDRSAYEQYFGPGTRLTVT.

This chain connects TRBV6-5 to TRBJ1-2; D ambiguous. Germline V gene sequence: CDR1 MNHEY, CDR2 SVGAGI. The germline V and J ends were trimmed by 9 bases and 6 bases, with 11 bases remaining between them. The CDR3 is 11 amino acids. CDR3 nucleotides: TGTGCCAGTGGCCCCTCCGATGGCTACACCTTC. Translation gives CASGPSDGYTF.

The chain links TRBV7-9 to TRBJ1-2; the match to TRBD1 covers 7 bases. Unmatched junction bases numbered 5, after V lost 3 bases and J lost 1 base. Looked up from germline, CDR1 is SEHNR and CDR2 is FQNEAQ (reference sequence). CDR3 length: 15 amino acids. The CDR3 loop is CASSLTGKGNYGYTF. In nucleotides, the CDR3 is TGTGCCAGCAGCTTGACAGGGAAGGGTAACTATGGCTACACCTTC.

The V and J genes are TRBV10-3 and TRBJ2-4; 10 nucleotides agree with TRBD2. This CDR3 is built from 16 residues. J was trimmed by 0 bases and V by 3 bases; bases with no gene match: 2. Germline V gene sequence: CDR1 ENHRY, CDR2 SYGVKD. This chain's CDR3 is CAISDPSGRAKNIQYF. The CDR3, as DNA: TGTGCCATCAGTGACCCTAGCGGGAGAGCCAAAAACATTCAGTACTTC.